This TCR beta chain was documented in a study of blood T cell repertoires in COVID-19. For the study at large: The United States, Italy and Spain supplied acute and convalescent COVID-19 samples. T cells, B-cell-depleted T cells, or PBMCs provided the cDNA or gDNA that served as material.

This clone was counted once. In the source study's methods: Amplification from reference gene primers served as the basis for estimated nucleated cell counts. Assay used: immunoSEQ multiplex PCR; TCRdb lists only in-frame clones, some missing. D and trimming were read from the DNA, whereas the V and J calls and clone size are those reported in that table. The sample shows fewer than 450,000 clones, approximately 84% of them seen only once. Symptom resolution, clearance, or two negative PCRs marked the recovered donors of Cohort 3. The CDR3 contains 15 residues. Germline V gives CDR1 SGHRS, CDR2 YFSETQ. V lost 2 bases and J lost 7; bases outside the gene matches: 9.

This chain links TRBV5-1 with TRBJ2-7; TRBD1 aligns across 10 bases. The receptor was isolated from a woman aged 30 to 39 who had recovered from COVID-19. The sample was PBMCs or T cells enriched from blood (not recorded which). The CDR3 is CASSLEGTGVREQYF. The CDR3 bases are TGCGCCAGCAGCTTAGAAGGGACAGGGGTGAGGGAGCAGTACTTC.